This T cell receptor beta chain was sequenced for a study of Graves' ophthalmopathy and Graves' hyperthyroidism. As for the study in general: The collection of peripheral blood took place at initial diagnosis, before any treatment.

This clonotype showed up many times. The study amplified TCR beta CDR3 regions using RNA transcripts. Investigators did first-round RT-PCR with HTBI primers, then second-round multiplex PCR. Via MiXCR, TCRdb re-called the multiplex PCR reads, giving one row per CDR3 protein. This sample has hundreds of thousands of distinct CDR3 sequences; over 20% occur once, and the top ten carry roughly 7.4%. Trimming removed 7 bases at V and 6 bases at J, with 19 bases between. Germline lookup yields CDR1 LNHDA and CDR2 SQIVND (reference sequence). There are 14 residues in the CDR3. Patients were left out if they had other autoimmune diseases, uncontrolled infections, pregnancy or lactation.

The sequencing sample was made of peripheral blood. J is TRBJ2-7 and V is TRBV19, with D perhaps assigned TRBD1 or TRBD2 (5 bases each). The sequence was obtained from a woman under 30 with stable Graves' hyperthyroidism. Some clones in this sample may be carry-over from other donors' samples. The CDR3 reads CASTSGLDGTEQYF. The CDR3 bases are TGTGCCAGTACCTCGGGGCTGGACGGCACCGAGCAGTACTTC.